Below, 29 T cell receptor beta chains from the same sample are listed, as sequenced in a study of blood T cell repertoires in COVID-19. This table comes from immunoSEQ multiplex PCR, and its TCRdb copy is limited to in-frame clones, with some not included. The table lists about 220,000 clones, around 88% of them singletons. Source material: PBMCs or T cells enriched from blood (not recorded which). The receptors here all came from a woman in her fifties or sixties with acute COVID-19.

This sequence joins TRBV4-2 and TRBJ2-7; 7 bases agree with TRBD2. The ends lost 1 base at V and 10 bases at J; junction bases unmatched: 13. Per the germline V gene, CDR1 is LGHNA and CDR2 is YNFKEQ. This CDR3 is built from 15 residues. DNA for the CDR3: TGTGCCAGCAGCCAAGGCGAACTAGCGAGGGACCTACAGTACTTC. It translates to CASSQGELARDLQYF.

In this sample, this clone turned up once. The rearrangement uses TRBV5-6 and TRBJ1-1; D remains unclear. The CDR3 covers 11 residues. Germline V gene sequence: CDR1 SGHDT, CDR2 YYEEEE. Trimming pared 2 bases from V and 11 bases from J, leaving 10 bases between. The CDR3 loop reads CASSLFEQAFF. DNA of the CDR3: TGTGCCAGCAGCTTATTCGAACAGGCTTTCTTT. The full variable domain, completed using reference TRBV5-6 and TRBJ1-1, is DAGVTQSPTHLIKTRGQQVTLRCSPKSGHDTVSWYQQALGQGPQFIFQYYEEEERQRGNFPDRFSGHQFPNYSSELNVNALLLGDSALYLCASSLFEQAFFGQGTRLTVV.

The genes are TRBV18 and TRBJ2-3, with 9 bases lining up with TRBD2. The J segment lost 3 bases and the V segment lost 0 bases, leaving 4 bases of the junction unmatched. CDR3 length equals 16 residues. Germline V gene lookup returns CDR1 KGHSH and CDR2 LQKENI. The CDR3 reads CASSPPAGGGTDTQYF. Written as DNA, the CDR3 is TGTGCCAGCTCACCACCAGCGGGAGGTGGGACAGATACGCAGTATTTT.

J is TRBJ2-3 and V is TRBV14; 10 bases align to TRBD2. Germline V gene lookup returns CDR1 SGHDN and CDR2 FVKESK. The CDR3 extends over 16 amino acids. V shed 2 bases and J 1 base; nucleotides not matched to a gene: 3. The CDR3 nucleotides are TGTGCCAGCAGCCAACTCCTAGCGGGGGGCACAGATACGCAGTATTTT. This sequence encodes CASSQLLAGGTDTQYF.

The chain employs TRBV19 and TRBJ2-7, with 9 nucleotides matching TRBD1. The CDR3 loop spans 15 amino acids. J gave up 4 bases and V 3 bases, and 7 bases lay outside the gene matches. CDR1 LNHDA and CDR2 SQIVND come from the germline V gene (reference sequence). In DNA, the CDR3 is TGTGCCAGTAGTATCCCGGGACAGGGAATGTACGAGCAGTACTTC. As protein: CASSIPGQGMYEQYF.

The CDR3 loop is CASNTNTGELFF. For the CDR3, the DNA is TGTGCCAGCAACACGAACACCGGGGAGCTGTTTTTT. The chain couples TRBV28 to TRBJ2-2; D is undetermined. In germline, CDR1 is MDHEN, CDR2 SYDVKM. This CDR3 is 12 amino acids long. V was clipped by 7 bases and J by 0 bases, with 3 bases between them.

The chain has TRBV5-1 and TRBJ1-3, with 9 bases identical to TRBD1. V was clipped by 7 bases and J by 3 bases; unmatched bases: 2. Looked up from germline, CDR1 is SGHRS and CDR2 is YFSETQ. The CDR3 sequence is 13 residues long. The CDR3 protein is CASRTGDGNTIYF. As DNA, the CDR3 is TGCGCCAGCCGGACAGGGGATGGAAACACCATATATTTT. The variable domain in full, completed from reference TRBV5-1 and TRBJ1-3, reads KAGVTQTPRYLIKTRGQQVTLSCSPISGHRSVSWYQQTPGQGLQFLFEYFSETQRNKGNFPGRFSGRQFSNSRSEMNVSTLELGDSALYLCASRTGDGNTIYFGEGSWLTVV.

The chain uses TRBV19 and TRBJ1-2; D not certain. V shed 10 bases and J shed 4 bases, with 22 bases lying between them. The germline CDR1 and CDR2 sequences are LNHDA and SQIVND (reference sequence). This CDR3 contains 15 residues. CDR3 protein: CATQPSAINPYGYTF. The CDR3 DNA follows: TGTGCCACCCAACCCAGTGCCATAAACCCCTATGGCTACACCTTC.

CDR3 coding DNA: TGTGCCAGCAGTTACATGGGGACAGGCACCTTTGGCACTGAAGCTTTCTTT. Translating gives CASSYMGTGTFGTEAFF. This chain joins TRBV6-2 or TRBV6-3 and TRBJ1-1, with 8 bases aligning to TRBD1. CDR3 size: 17 residues. Trimming cost V 2 bases and J 4 bases; bases outside gene matches: 12. Germline V lookup: CDR1 MNHEY, CDR2 SVGEGT.

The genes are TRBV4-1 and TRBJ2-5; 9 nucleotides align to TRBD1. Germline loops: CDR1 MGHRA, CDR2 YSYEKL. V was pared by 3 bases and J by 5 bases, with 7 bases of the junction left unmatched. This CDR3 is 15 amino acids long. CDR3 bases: TGCGCCAGCAGCCAGACCGGGACAGGGTTTGAGACCCAGTACTTC. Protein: CASSQTGTGFETQYF.

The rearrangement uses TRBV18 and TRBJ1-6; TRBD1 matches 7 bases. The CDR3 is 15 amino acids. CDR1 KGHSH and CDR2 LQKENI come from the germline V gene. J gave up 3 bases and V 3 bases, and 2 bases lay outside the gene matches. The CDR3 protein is CASSPRDSYNSPLHF. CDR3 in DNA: TGTGCCAGCTCACCCCGGGACAGCTATAATTCACCCCTCCACTTT.

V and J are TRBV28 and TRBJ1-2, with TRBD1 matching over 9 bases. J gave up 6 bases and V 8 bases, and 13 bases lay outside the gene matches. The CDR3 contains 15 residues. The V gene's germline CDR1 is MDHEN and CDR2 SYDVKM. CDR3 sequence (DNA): TGTGCCAGCGACACCGGGACAGGGATTAAGCATGGCTACACCTTC. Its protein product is CASDTGTGIKHGYTF.

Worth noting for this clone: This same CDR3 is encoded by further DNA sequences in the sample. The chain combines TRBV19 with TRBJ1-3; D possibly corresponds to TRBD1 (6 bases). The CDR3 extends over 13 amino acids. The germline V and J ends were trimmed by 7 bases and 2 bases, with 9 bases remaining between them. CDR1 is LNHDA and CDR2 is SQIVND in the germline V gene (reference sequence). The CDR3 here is CASKQGAGNTIYF. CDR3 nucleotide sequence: TGTGCCAGTAAACAGGGAGCTGGAAACACCATATATTTT.

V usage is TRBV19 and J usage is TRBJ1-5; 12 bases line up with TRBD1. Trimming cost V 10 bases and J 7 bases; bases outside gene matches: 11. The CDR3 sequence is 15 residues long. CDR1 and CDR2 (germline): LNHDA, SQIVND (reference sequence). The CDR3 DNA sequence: TGTGCCACCTGGGTGGGACAGGGGGCGCGGCAGCCCCAGCATTTT. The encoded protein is CATWVGQGARQPQHF.

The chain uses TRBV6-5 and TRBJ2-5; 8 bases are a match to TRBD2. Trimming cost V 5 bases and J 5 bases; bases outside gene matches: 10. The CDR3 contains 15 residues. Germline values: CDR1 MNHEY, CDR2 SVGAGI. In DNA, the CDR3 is TGTGCCAGCAGTCGTCCGGGACTAGGTAGGGAGACCCAGTACTTC. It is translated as CASSRPGLGRETQYF.

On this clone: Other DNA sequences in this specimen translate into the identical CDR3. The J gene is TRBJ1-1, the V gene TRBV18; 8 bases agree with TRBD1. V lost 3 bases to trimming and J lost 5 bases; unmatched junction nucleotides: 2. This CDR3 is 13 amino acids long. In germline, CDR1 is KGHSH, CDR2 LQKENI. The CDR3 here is CASSPDRATEAFF. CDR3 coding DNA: TGTGCCAGCTCACCGGACAGGGCGACTGAAGCTTTCTTT.

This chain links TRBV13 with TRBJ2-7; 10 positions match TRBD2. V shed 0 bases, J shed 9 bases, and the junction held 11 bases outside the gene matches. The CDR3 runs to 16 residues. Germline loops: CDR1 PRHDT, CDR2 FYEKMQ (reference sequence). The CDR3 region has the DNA TGTGCCAGCAGCTTAGGACCAGCGGGAGGGGATATCGGGCAGTACTTC. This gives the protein CASSLGPAGGDIGQYF.

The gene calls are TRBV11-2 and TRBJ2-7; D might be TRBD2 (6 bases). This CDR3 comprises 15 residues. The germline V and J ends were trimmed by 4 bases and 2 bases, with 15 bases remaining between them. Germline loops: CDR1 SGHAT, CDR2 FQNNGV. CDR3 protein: CASSYSSGVAYEQYF. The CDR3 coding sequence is TGTGCCAGCAGCTATAGTAGCGGAGTGGCCTACGAGCAGTACTTC.

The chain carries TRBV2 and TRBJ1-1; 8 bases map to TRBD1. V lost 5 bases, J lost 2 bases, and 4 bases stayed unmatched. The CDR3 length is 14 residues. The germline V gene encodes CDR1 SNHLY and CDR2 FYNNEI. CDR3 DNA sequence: TGTGCCAGCAGTATGACAGGGGTCAACACTGAAGCTTTCTTT. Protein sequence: CASSMTGVNTEAFF. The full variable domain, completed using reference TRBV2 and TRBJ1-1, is EPEVTQTPSHQVTQMGQEVILRCVPISNHLYFYWYRQILGQKVEFLVSFYNNEISEKSEIFDDQFSVERPDGSNFTLKIRSTKLEDSAMYFCASSMTGVNTEAFFGQGTRLTVV.

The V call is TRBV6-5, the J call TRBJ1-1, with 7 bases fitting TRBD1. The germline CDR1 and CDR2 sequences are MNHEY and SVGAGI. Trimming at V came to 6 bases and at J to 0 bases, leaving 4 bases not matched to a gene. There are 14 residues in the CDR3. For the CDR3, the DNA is TGTGCCAGCAGCATCGGGACAGTGAACACTGAAGCTTTCTTT. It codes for CASSIGTVNTEAFF.

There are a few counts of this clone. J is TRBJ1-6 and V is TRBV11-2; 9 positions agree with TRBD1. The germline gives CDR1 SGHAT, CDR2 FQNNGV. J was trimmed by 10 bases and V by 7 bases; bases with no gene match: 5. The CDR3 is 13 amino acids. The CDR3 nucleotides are TGTGCCAGCACCCGGGACAGGGCCTCACCCCTCCACTTT. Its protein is CASTRDRASPLHF.

For the CDR3, the DNA is TGTGCCAGCAGTTACGGTAATGAAAAACTGTTTTTT. Encoded protein: CASSYGNEKLFF. The rearrangement joins TRBV28 to TRBJ1-4; no definite D call. CDR3 length equals 12 residues. Per the germline V gene, CDR1 is MDHEN and CDR2 is SYDVKM. With 4 bases removed from V and 4 bases from J, the gap between germline ends came to 4 bases.

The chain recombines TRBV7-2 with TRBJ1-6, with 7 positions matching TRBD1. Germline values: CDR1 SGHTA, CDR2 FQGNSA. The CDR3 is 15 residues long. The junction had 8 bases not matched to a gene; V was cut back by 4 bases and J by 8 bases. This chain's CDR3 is CASSYRTGGDSPLHF. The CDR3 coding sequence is TGTGCCAGCAGCTATAGGACAGGTGGGGATTCACCCCTCCACTTT.

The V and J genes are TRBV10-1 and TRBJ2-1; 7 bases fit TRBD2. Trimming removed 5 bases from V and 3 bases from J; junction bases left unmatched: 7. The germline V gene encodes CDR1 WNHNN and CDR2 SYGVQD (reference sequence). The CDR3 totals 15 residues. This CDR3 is CASSSRDYIYNEQFF. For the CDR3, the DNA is TGCGCCAGCAGTAGCCGGGACTACATCTACAATGAGCAGTTCTTC.

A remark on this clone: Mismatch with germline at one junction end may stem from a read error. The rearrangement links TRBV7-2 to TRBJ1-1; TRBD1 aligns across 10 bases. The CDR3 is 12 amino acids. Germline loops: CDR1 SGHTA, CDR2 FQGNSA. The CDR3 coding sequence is TGTGCCAGCAGCCGGGACAGGGGCACTACCTCGTTT. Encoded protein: CASSRDRGTTSF.

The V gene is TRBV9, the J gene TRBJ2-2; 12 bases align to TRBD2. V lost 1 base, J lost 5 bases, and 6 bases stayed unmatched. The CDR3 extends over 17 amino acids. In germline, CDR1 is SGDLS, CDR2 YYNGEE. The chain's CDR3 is CASSVQKGLAGTGELFF. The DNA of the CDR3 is TGTGCCAGCAGCGTACAAAAAGGACTAGCGGGAACCGGGGAGCTGTTTTTT.

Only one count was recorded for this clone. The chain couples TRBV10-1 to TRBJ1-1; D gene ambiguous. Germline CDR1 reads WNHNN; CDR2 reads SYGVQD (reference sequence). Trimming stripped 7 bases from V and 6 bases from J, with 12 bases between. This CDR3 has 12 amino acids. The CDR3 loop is CASTPFLSEAFF. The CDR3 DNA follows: TGCGCCAGCACCCCCTTCCTTTCTGAAGCTTTCTTT.

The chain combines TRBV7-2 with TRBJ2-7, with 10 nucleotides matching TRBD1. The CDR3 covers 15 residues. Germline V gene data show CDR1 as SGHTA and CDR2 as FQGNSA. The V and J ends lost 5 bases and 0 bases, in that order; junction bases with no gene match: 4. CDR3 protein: CASSETGGGSYEQYF. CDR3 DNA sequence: TGTGCCAGCAGCGAGACAGGGGGCGGCTCCTACGAGCAGTACTTC. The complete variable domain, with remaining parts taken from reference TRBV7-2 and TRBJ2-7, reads GAGVSQSPSNKVTEKGKDVELRCDPISGHTALYWYRQSLGQGLEFLIYFQGNSAPDKSGLPSDRFSAERTGGSVSTLTIQRTQQEDSAVYLCASSETGGGSYEQYFGPGTRLTVT.

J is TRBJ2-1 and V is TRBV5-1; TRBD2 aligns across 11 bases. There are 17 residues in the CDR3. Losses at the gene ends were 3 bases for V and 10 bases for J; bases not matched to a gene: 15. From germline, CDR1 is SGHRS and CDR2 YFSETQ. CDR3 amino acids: CASSSLMTGTSGYEQFF. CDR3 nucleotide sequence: TGCGCCAGCAGCTCACTAATGACCGGGACTAGCGGTTACGAGCAGTTCTTC.